Listed here are 14 T cell receptor beta chains from one sample, sequenced in a study of control samples from healthy donors and cancer patients. Data came from immunoSEQ multiplex PCR; TCRdb stores just in-frame clones and leaves some out. The data show hundreds of thousands of clones, over 75% seen once. The sequencing input was PBMCs. These receptors originate from an older woman with lung cancer.

The rearrangement uses TRBV19 and TRBJ2-5; D unresolved. The CDR3 sequence is 17 residues long. Looked up from germline, CDR1 is LNHDA and CDR2 is SQIVND (reference sequence). Between the trimmed V and J ends, which lost 1 base and 2 bases, there was a span of 17 bases. The CDR3 DNA follows: TGTGCCAGTAGTATAGGATCAGGTACTCCGAGACAAGAGACCCAGTACTTC. Protein product: CASSIGSGTPRQETQYF.

The V and J genes are TRBV28 and TRBJ1-2; 8 bases map to TRBD1. Germline V CDR1 and CDR2: MDHEN, SYDVKM. The CDR3 totals 14 residues. V shed 2 bases and J 4 bases; nucleotides not matched to a gene: 3. In nucleotides, the CDR3 is TGTGCCAGCAGTTTAAGGACAGGGTTCTATGGCTACACCTTC. This codes for CASSLRTGFYGYTF.

The chain is built from TRBV24-1 and TRBJ1-1; tentative D call: TRBD1 (5 bases). The V end lost 10 bases, the J end lost 4 bases, and 15 bases lay between the germline ends. The CDR3 is 13 residues long. The germline CDR1 and CDR2 sequences are KGHDR and SFDVKD. This CDR3 is CATQGGGSTEAFF. DNA for the CDR3: TGTGCCACTCAGGGTGGGGGGAGCACTGAAGCTTTCTTT.

V usage is TRBV5-5 and J usage is TRBJ2-1; 12 positions agree with TRBD2. This CDR3 comprises 16 residues. Germline V gives CDR1 SGHKS, CDR2 YYEKEE (reference sequence). The V and J ends lost 6 bases and 9 bases, in that order; junction bases with no gene match: 13. The CDR3 here is CASKHSGTSGYSEQFF. Written as DNA, the CDR3 is TGTGCCAGCAAACATTCCGGGACTAGCGGGTATTCTGAGCAGTTCTTC.

J is TRBJ2-1 and V is TRBV7-2; no clear D gene. CDR3 size: 13 residues. Deletions cut 5 bases from V and 5 bases from J, with 10 bases between. Germline CDR1 reads SGHTA; CDR2 reads FQGNSA. The chain's CDR3 is CASSVVLDNEQFF. CDR3 in DNA: TGTGCCAGCAGCGTCGTTTTAGACAATGAGCAGTTCTTC.

V usage is TRBV28 and J usage is TRBJ2-7; TRBD2 matches 10 bases. The CDR3 covers 16 residues. Germline V gene lookup returns CDR1 MDHEN and CDR2 SYDVKM. V lost 2 bases, J lost 5 bases, and 9 bases stayed unmatched. The CDR3 region has the DNA TGTGCCAGCAGTTTACCACTAGCGGGACGTGGCCACGAGCAGTACTTC. Translation gives CASSLPLAGRGHEQYF.

The CDR3 DNA follows: TGTGCCAGCAGTTTGCCGGACAGCCAACCTTACAATGAGCAGTTCTTC. Translation gives CASSLPDSQPYNEQFF. V usage is TRBV28 and J usage is TRBJ2-1, with a tentative D call TRBD1 (6 bases). Trimming took 3 bases from V and 4 from J, leaving 16 bases between them. The V gene's germline CDR1 is MDHEN and CDR2 SYDVKM. The CDR3 length is 16 residues.

The CDR3 region is CASSLGTVIAQYF. Written as DNA, the CDR3 is TGTGCCAGCTCACTAGGGACAGTCATCGCGCAGTACTTC. This chain connects TRBV18 to TRBJ2-7; TRBD1 agrees at 7 bases. The V gene end was trimmed by 4 bases and the J gene end by 9 bases; junction bases not matched to a gene: 9. Germline-derived CDR1 and CDR2 are KGHSH and LQKENI. The CDR3 is 13 amino acids.

V usage is TRBV3-1 (or the pseudogene TRBV3-2) and J usage is TRBJ1-1; 7 bases map to TRBD1. CDR3 length: 14 residues. V dropped 1 base and J dropped 3; count of bases not matched to a gene: 2. The germline V gene has CDR1 LGHDT and CDR2 YNNKEL (reference sequence). This CDR3 is CASSQVGTDTEAFF. Here the CDR3 DNA reads TGTGCCAGCAGCCAAGTAGGGACAGACACTGAAGCTTTCTTT.

The CDR3: CASRLLGTSGGEQYF. The DNA for the CDR3 is TGTGCCAGCAGACTACTCGGGACTAGCGGGGGCGAGCAGTACTTC. The V gene is TRBV2, the J gene TRBJ2-7, with 14 bases identical to TRBD2. CDR3 length: 15 residues. V shed 6 bases and J 6 bases; nucleotides not matched to a gene: 7. Germline assignment: CDR1 SNHLY and CDR2 FYNNEI. The full variable domain, in which reference TRBV2 and TRBJ2-7 provide the parts outside the CDR3, is EPEVTQTPSHQVTQMGQEVILRCVPISNHLYFYWYRQILGQKVEFLVSFYNNEISEKSEIFDDQFSVERPDGSNFTLKIRSTKLEDSAMYFCASRLLGTSGGEQYFGPGTRLTVT.

The chain couples TRBV5-1 to TRBJ2-3; 12 positions match TRBD2. Germline lookup yields CDR1 SGHRS and CDR2 YFSETQ. The CDR3 spans 17 residues. V was pared by 1 base and J by 6 bases, with 9 bases of the junction left unmatched. Here the CDR3 DNA reads TGCGCCAGCAGCTTGCTGCTAGCGGGGGGGCCCCAGGATACGCAGTATTTT. Translation gives CASSLLLAGGPQDTQYF.

The rearrangement joins TRBV16 to TRBJ2-7; D may be TRBD1 (7 bases). Germline V gene lookup returns CDR1 KGHSY and CDR2 FQNENV. This CDR3 has 16 residues. V dropped 4 bases and J dropped 4 bases, with 20 bases sitting between them. The CDR3 loop is CASSRSSRGRLYEQYF. The DNA for the CDR3 is TGTGCCAGCAGCCGAAGCTCCAGGGGGAGGTTGTACGAGCAGTACTTC.

The chain carries TRBV7-2 and TRBJ1-6, with D maybe TRBD1 (5 bases). Germline loops: CDR1 SGHTA, CDR2 FQGNSA. This CDR3 has 15 residues. V lost 2 bases to trimming and J lost 2 bases, with 7 bases between them. CDR3 protein: CASSLLTAYNSPLHF. CDR3 nucleotides: TGTGCCAGCAGCTTACTGACAGCCTATAATTCACCCCTCCACTTT.

This chain connects TRBV5-1 to TRBJ1-1; D unclear. The CDR3 sequence is 14 residues long. V lost 2 bases and J 2 bases, leaving 10 bases between the germline ends. The germline V gene encodes CDR1 SGHRS and CDR2 YFSETQ. The CDR3 sequence is CASSFQELNTEAFF. CDR3 sequence (DNA): TGCGCCAGCAGCTTCCAGGAGTTAAACACTGAAGCTTTCTTT.